The clone carrying this T cell receptor beta chain was recorded a few times. The data belong to a study of blood T cells in healthy people across ages. Primers used in a second PCR of about 6 to 11 cycles were a sample-barcoded 5' primer and a J-beta primer mix. The authors tagged each cDNA molecule using a template-switch adaptor with 12 random nucleotides. TCRdb independently ran MiXCR on the 5' RACE reads; one entry per CDR3 protein. The table records some 1.8 million distinct CDR3 sequences, about two fifths of them present only once. V lost 4 bases and J lost 6; bases outside the gene matches: 6. This CDR3 region has 14 residues. The V gene's germline CDR1 is SGHRS and CDR2 YFSETQ.

The sequenced material came from blood. The V call is TRBV5-1, the J call TRBJ2-1; 8 bases fit TRBD1. The receptor comes from a human donor in good health. CDR3 DNA sequence: TGCGCCAGCAGCCCGGACAGGGCAGGCAATGAGCAGTTCTTC. The encoded protein is CASSPDRAGNEQFF.